The clone carrying this T cell receptor beta chain was recorded once. Trimming cost V 4 bases and J 0 bases, with 9 bases left between them. The germline CDR1 and CDR2 sequences are LNHDA and SQIVND (reference sequence). This CDR3 has 15 residues. The data stem from a study of blood T cell repertoires in COVID-19. The table came from immunoSEQ multiplex PCR; TCRdb's copy has only in-frame clones and leaves some out. The sample lists under 100,000 clones, roughly 89% occurring once. The origin of this receptor is a woman in her 70s with acute or convalescent COVID-19. The sample was peripheral blood. The chain combines TRBV19 with TRBJ2-2; a weak D match, TRBD1 (6 bases). The CDR3 bases are TGTGCCAGTAGTAGAGGACAGCCGAACACCGGGGAGCTGTTTTTT. It codes for CASSRGQPNTGELFF.